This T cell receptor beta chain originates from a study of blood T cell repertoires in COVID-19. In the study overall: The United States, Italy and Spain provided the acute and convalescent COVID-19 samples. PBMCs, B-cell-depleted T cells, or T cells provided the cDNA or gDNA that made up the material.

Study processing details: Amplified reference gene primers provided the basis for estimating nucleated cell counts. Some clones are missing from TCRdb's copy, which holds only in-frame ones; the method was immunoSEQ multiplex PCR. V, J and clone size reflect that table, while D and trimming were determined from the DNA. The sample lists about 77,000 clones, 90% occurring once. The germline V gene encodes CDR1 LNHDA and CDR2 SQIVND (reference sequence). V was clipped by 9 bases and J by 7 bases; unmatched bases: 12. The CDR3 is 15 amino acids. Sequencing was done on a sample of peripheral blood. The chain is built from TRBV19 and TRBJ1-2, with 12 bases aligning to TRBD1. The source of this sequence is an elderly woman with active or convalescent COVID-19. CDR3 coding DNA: TGTGCCAGCAAGCCACCGGGACAGGGGGCTAGTGGCTACACCTTC. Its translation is CASKPPGQGASGYTF.